The 17 T cell receptor beta chains reported below all come from one sample, sequenced in a study of shared clonotypes between healthy human individuals (dated by TCRdb to the early 2020s). Library construction relied on the immunoSEQ multiplex PCR assay. TCRdb re-hosts the immuneACCESS table, in-frame sequences only. Its copies lack some clones; in the studies checked, an unresolved V gene accounts for under half of them, and the cause for the rest is not known. This sample gives roughly 700,000 clones in total; 74% of them show up just once. The biggest ten clones account for 1.7% of the sample. Sequencing input: memory CD4+ T cells sorted from blood. The sample's cell subset or site label, decoded: CD45RA-negative fraction. Receptor source: a woman aged 25 to 39 in good health.

The rearrangement uses TRBV5-1 and TRBJ1-1, with D possibly TRBD1 on 5 matching bases. Between the trimmed V and J ends, which lost 0 bases and 0 bases, there was a span of 12 bases. This CDR3 has 16 residues. CDR1 and CDR2 from the germline V gene are SGHRS and YFSETQ. CDR3 bases: TGCGCCAGCAGCTTGGCCACGCAGGGTTTGAACACTGAAGCTTTCTTT. Translated, it gives CASSLATQGLNTEAFF.

The genes are TRBV11-3 and TRBJ2-1, with TRBD1 as a possible D gene (6 bases). V was clipped by 0 bases and J by 8 bases, with 17 bases between them. Germline V gene lookup returns CDR1 SGHNT and CDR2 YENEEA. This CDR3 is 16 amino acids long. The CDR3 reads CASSLDGGAGIYEQFF. As DNA, the CDR3 is TGTGCCAGCAGCTTAGATGGGGGCGCGGGTATCTATGAGCAGTTCTTC.

The CDR3 DNA reads as TGTGCCAGCAGTTTAGATAATACCGGGGAGCTGTTTTTT. This encodes CASSLDNTGELFF. The gene calls are TRBV27 and TRBJ2-2, with unresolved D. This CDR3 has 13 residues. Trimming removed 2 bases at V and 5 bases at J, with 6 bases between. CDR1 and CDR2 (germline): MNHEY, SMNVEV (reference sequence).

This clone was seen a handful of times. The rearrangement joins TRBV6-5 to TRBJ2-7; no clear D. Trimming stripped 2 bases from V and 4 bases from J, with 12 bases between. CDR1 and CDR2 (germline): MNHEY, SVGAGI. The CDR3 runs 14 residues. The CDR3 is CASSYGLVLYEQYF. The CDR3 DNA reads as TGTGCCAGCAGTTACGGCTTGGTTTTGTACGAGCAGTACTTC.

The chain carries TRBV28 and TRBJ2-3, with TRBD1 matching 11 bases. J gave up 4 bases and V 0 bases, and 0 bases lay outside the gene matches. The CDR3 has 15 residues. The germline V gene encodes CDR1 MDHEN and CDR2 SYDVKM. The DNA of the CDR3 is TGTGCCAGCAGTTTATGGGGACAGGGGGCAGATACGCAGTATTTT. Encoded protein: CASSLWGQGADTQYF.

V usage is TRBV11-2 and J usage is TRBJ2-3, with 7 bases lining up with TRBD2. The germline V gene has CDR1 SGHAT and CDR2 FQNNGV. The ends lost 5 bases at V and 4 bases at J; junction bases unmatched: 9. The CDR3 runs to 15 residues. CDR3 sequence: CASSEGPSGADTQYF. CDR3 sequence (DNA): TGTGCCAGCAGCGAAGGACCTAGCGGCGCAGATACGCAGTATTTT. Filled out from reference TRBV11-2 and TRBJ2-3, the complete variable domain reads EAGVAQSPRYKIIEKRQSVAFWCNPISGHATLYWYQQILGQGPKLLIQFQNNGVVDDSQLPKDRFSAERLKGVDSTLKIQPAKLEDSAVYLCASSEGPSGADTQYFGPGTRLTVL.

The CDR3 nucleotides are TGTGCCAGTAGGAAAGAAGGGAGTCCGGCTGAAGCTTTCTTT. Translating gives CASRKEGSPAEAFF. This chain uses TRBV19 with TRBJ1-1, with unresolved D. V shed 6 bases and J shed 6 bases, with 17 bases lying between them. Germline loops: CDR1 LNHDA, CDR2 SQIVND (reference sequence). The CDR3 consists of 14 residues.

CDR3 DNA: TGCGCCAGCAGCCAAGATAGGGATTGGACAGGCAATGGCTACACCTTC. Amino acid sequence: CASSQDRDWTGNGYTF. The genes are TRBV4-1 and TRBJ1-2; 7 bases match TRBD1. The germline V gene encodes CDR1 MGHRA and CDR2 YSYEKL. CDR3 size: 16 residues. J lost 6 bases, V lost 0 bases, and 10 bases had no gene match.

CDR3 in DNA: TGTGCCAGCAGTCCTCGAGCGGCGGGAGGGCGTTACGAGCAGTACTTC. This encodes CASSPRAAGGRYEQYF. The chain combines TRBV27 with TRBJ2-7; 9 bases map to TRBD2. Germline V lookup: CDR1 MNHEY, CDR2 SMNVEV (reference sequence). V gave up 5 bases and J gave up 4 bases; unmatched junction bases: 12. The CDR3 has 16 residues.

The J gene is TRBJ2-7, the V gene TRBV6-6; a weak D match, TRBD1 (6 bases). The length of the CDR3 is 14 residues. V shed 5 bases and J shed 5 bases, with 16 bases lying between them. The germline V gene encodes CDR1 MNHNY and CDR2 SVGAGI (reference sequence). The CDR3 DNA sequence: TGTGCCAGCAGTACCTGGTCCAGGGGCAACGAGCAGTACTTC. Residues: CASSTWSRGNEQYF.

The CDR3: CASSLGLAGVSEQYF. For the CDR3, the DNA is TGTGCCAGCAGCTTAGGACTAGCGGGAGTCAGCGAGCAGTACTTC. J is TRBJ2-7 and V is TRBV7-9, with TRBD2 matching 12 bases. The CDR3 is 15 amino acids. After removal of 1 base from V and 6 bases from J, the junction contained 4 bases not matched to a gene. Germline values: CDR1 SEHNR, CDR2 FQNEAQ (reference sequence).

Turning to this clone: A read error may be the cause here, since a much bigger clone is one base away. V and J are TRBV2 and TRBJ2-1; the D is unclear. V shed 5 bases and J shed 3 bases, with 2 bases lying between them. The CDR3 length is 11 residues. Germline loops: CDR1 SNHLY, CDR2 FYNNEI. The DNA for the CDR3 is TGTGCCAGCAGTTACTACAATGAGCAGTTCTTC. Translated: CASSYYNEQFF.

The chain links TRBV5-4 to TRBJ2-7, with TRBD2 matching over 12 bases. Germline V CDR1 and CDR2: SGHNT, YYREEE (reference sequence). The V segment lost 1 base and the J segment 3 bases; nucleotides outside the gene matches: 5. The CDR3 is 16 amino acids. CDR3 in amino acids: CASSLRGLAGIYEQYF. Here the CDR3 DNA reads TGTGCCAGCAGCTTGAGAGGACTAGCGGGAATCTACGAGCAGTACTTC.

V usage is TRBV25-1 and J usage is TRBJ2-7, with D hard to call. Trimming took 4 bases from V and 3 from J, leaving 7 bases between them. The germline gives CDR1 MGHDK, CDR2 SYGVNS. CDR3 length: 12 residues. The CDR3 here is CASSVNSYEQYF. As DNA, the CDR3 is TGTGCCAGCAGTGTTAACAGCTACGAGCAGTACTTC.

The chain is built from TRBV30 and TRBJ2-1; D might be TRBD2 (5 bases). The CDR3 consists of 14 residues. Per germline, CDR1 GTSNPN and CDR2 SVGIG (reference sequence). V gave up 4 bases and J gave up 6 bases, with 16 bases separating them. The CDR3 loop reads CAWKSGLAGNEQFF. Written as DNA, the CDR3 is TGTGCCTGGAAATCCGGGCTAGCAGGCAATGAGCAGTTCTTC.

In this sample, this clone turned up once. The chain is built from TRBV28 and TRBJ1-1, with D perhaps TRBD1 (5 bases). The germline V and J ends were trimmed by 4 bases and 11 bases, with 11 bases remaining between them. The CDR3 has 11 amino acids. In germline, CDR1 is MDHEN, CDR2 SYDVKM. Here the CDR3 DNA reads TGTGCCAGCAGTTACCAGGGTAGGGCTTTCTTT. Protein product: CASSYQGRAFF.

The rearrangement uses TRBV28 and TRBJ2-1; D remains ambiguous. Germline V gene data show CDR1 as MDHEN and CDR2 as SYDVKM. CDR3 length: 16 amino acids. Trimming removed 7 bases from V and 2 bases from J, with 18 bases in between. As DNA, the CDR3 is TGTGCCAGCACCACCGATCGGCGTTTCGCCTACAATGAGCAGTTCTTC. Translation gives CASTTDRRFAYNEQFF. Full variable domain (rest looked up from reference TRBV28 and TRBJ2-1): DVKVTQSSRYLVKRTGEKVFLECVQDMDHENMFWYRQDPGLGLRLIYFSYDVKMKEKGDIPEGYSVSREKKERFSLILESASTNQTSMYLCASTTDRRFAYNEQFFGPGTRLTVL.